These T cell receptor beta chains were read from a single sample in a study of long-term antiretroviral therapy in people with HIV. TCRdb keeps only in-frame clones here, not all; method: immunoSEQ multiplex PCR. Altogether 35,000 to 45,000 clones are present, around 94% being singletons, with the ten largest covering roughly 4%. The starting material was unsorted PBMCs, obtained 4.1 years after starting antiretroviral therapy. The origin of the receptors is a woman in her forties or fifties with HIV. The CDR3 runs from the conserved cysteine through the conserved F or W. D genes are given only for firm matches. Clone size, where shown, is once, few, many, or a class for clones that have expanded.

TRBJ2-6	TRBD1	TRBV5-8	-	TGTGCCAGCAGCGCCCCGGGACAGCGGATCTCTGGGGCCAACGTCCTGACTTTC	CASSAPGQRISGANVLTF
TRBJ2-1	TRBD2	TRBV11-3	-	TGTGCCAGCAGCTTAGTATCTAGCGGGGGGACGGGCGAGCAGTTCTTC	CASSLVSSGGTGEQFF
TRBJ2-3	TRBD2	TRBV19	-	TGTGCCAGTAGTATGAGAGCGGGGGGGCCAGTTACGCAGTATTTT	CASSMRAGGPVTQYF
TRBJ2-7	TRBD2	TRBV7-8	-	TGTGCCAGCAGCTTTTCCCTTGTCGGCGGGGGCTACGAGCAGTACTTC	CASSFSLVGGGYEQYF
TRBJ1-1	-	TRBV4-3	-	TGCGCCAGCAGCCAAGGACTGCAGGACGGTGAAGCTTTCTTT	CASSQGLQDGEAFF
TRBJ2-3	TRBD1	TRBV11-3	-	TGTGCCAGCAGCTTGGGACAGGGGGCGCGAAGCACAGATACGCAGTATTTT	CASSLGQGARSTDTQYF
TRBJ1-3	-	TRBV2	-	TGTGCCAGCGACGGTGACCGAAACACCATATATTTT	CASDGDRNTIYF
TRBJ2-1	-	TRBV7-3	-	TGTGCCAGCAGCTTAACGGGCACCCTAACCTGGAGTGAGCAGTTCTTC	CASSLTGTLTWSEQFF
TRBJ2-1	-	TRBV2	-	TGTGCCAGCAGTGCGCAGGGTATTGTCTATGAGCAGTTCTTC	CASSAQGIVYEQFF
TRBJ1-2	-	TRBV4-2	-	TGTGCCAGCAGCCGAAAGACACGTACTAACTATGGCTACACCTTC	CASSRKTRTNYGYTF
TRBJ2-7	-	TRBV6-6	-	TGTGCCAGCAGTTGGCCAGGGCGTCCCTACGAGCAGTACTTC	CASSWPGRPYEQYF
TRBJ2-1	TRBD2	TRBV11-2	-	TGTGCCAGCAGCCGGACTAGCGGGGGCCCTAATGAGCAGTTCTTC	CASSRTSGGPNEQFF
TRBJ1-1	-	TRBV30	-	TGTGCCTGGAGTTTAATAGGGGGAACTGAAGCTTTCTTT	CAWSLIGGTEAFF
TRBJ2-2	-	TRBV4-2	-	TGTGCCAGCAGCCAAGATGGGAGAGGCGGTGGTGGGGAGCTGTTTTTT	CASSQDGRGGGGELFF
TRBJ2-3	-	TRBV30	-	TGTGCCTGGATCCTACTAGGCCCCACAGATACGCAGTATTTT	CAWILLGPTDTQYF
TRBJ2-3	-	TRBV30	once	TGTGCCTGGAGTGTAAGAGGGGCAGATACGCAGTATTTT	CAWSVRGADTQYF
TRBJ1-1	-	TRBV5-1	-	TGCGCCAGCAGCTTGCGCGGGCGGGGCGTCGGCACTGAAGCTTTCTTT	CASSLRGRGVGTEAFF
TRBJ2-5	-	TRBV5-1	-	TGCGCCAGCAGCTTGGATCTAGTCATCCAAGAGACCCAGTACTTC	CASSLDLVIQETQYF
TRBJ1-2	TRBD1	TRBV5-1	-	TGCGCCAGCAGCCCAGACAGGGCTTTAGGCTACACCTTC	CASSPDRALGYTF
TRBJ2-3	TRBD2	TRBV6-4	-	TGTGCCAGCAGTGACGACCCTGGGGGGGTGGAGGATACGCAGTATTTT	CASSDDPGGVEDTQYF
TRBJ2-7	TRBD2	TRBV2	-	TGTGCCAGCAGTGAATCCGGCGGGGGGAGTCGTGAGGAGCAGTACTTC	CASSESGGGSREEQYF
TRBJ2-3	-	TRBV7-2	-	TGTGCCAGCAGCTTAGAGTTTGTTGCGGATACGCAGTATTTT	CASSLEFVADTQYF
TRBJ1-1	-	TRBV28	-	TGTGCCAGCAGTTCCGCCCCAGGTGAGGCCCACACTGAAGCTTTCTTT	CASSSAPGEAHTEAFF
TRBJ1-2	-	TRBV29-1	-	TGCAGCGTTGAGAGGGGGTATGGCTACACCTTC	CSVERGYGYTF
TRBJ2-2	-	TRBV5-1	-	TGCGCCAGCAGCTTCTCGGACGCAAAGACCGGGGAGCTGTTTTTT	CASSFSDAKTGELFF
TRBJ1-3	-	TRBV5-8	-	TGTGCCAGCCTGCCAGATCGGGGGCGGTCTGGAAACACCATATATTTT	CASLPDRGRSGNTIYF
TRBJ1-1	TRBD1	TRBV5-1	-	TGCGCCAGCAGTCCCCGGGCAGGGGGGAACACTGAAGCTTTCTTT	CASSPRAGGNTEAFF
TRBJ2-1	-	TRBV4-2	-	TGTGCCAGCAGCCTGACGTCCGGGGGTGGGAATGAGCAGTTCTTC	CASSLTSGGGNEQFF
TRBJ2-2	-	TRBV11-2	-	TGTGCCAGCAGCCCCACCGGGGAGCTGTTTTTT	CASSPTGELFF
TRBJ1-5	TRBD1	TRBV27	-	TGTGCCAGCAGTTGGCGGGGGGGACAGCAGCCCCAGCATTTT	CASSWRGGQQPQHF
TRBJ2-7	-	TRBV6-1	-	TGTGCCAGCAGTGAGACACGGGGGAGGTCTACGTACGAGCAGTACTTC	CASSETRGRSTYEQYF
TRBJ2-7	-	TRBV6-1	once	TGTGCCAGCACCTTTCTGGCGGGGTCCTACGAGCAGTACTTC	CASTFLAGSYEQYF
TRBJ1-5	-	TRBV30	-	TGTGCCTGGAGTCGGACTGCGATCCTAAACCCCCAGCATTTT	CAWSRTAILNPQHF
TRBJ1-5	-	TRBV4-1	-	TGCGCCAGCAGCCAAGACAGAAATCAGCCCCAGCATTTT	CASSQDRNQPQHF
TRBJ2-3	TRBD2	TRBV7-2	-	TGTGCCAGCAGCTTAGTACGGCTAGCGGGGGCCGCAGATACGCAGTATTTT	CASSLVRLAGAADTQYF
TRBJ2-3	TRBD1	TRBV4-1	few	TGCGCCAGCAGCCAAGAAGGGGGCGTCACAGATACGCAGTATTTT	CASSQEGGVTDTQYF
TRBJ2-2	TRBD1	TRBV5-1	-	TGCGCCAGCAGCTTCAGGGGGCGACAAACCGGGGAGCTGTTTTTT	CASSFRGRQTGELFF
TRBJ2-7	-	TRBV7-2	-	TGTGCCAGCAGCTTATCCCTAGCAAGGTACGAGCAGTACTTC	CASSLSLARYEQYF
TRBJ1-1	TRBD1	TRBV7-2	-	TGTGCCAGCAGCCCGGGGACAGGCCAGGCTTTCTTT	CASSPGTGQAFF
TRBJ1-4	-	TRBV5-5	-	TGTGCCAGCAGCATTCCGGGGAATGTGGAAAAACTGTTTTTT	CASSIPGNVEKLFF
TRBJ1-2	-	TRBV7-9	-	TGTGCCAGCAGCTTAGGTGTGGGCCCCTATGGCTACACCTTC	CASSLGVGPYGYTF
TRBJ1-6	-	TRBV6-5	-	TGTGCCAGCAGTTACAGGTTTTCACCCCTCCACTTT	CASSYRFSPLHF
TRBJ2-3	TRBD1	TRBV12-5	few	TGTGCTAGTGGGGACTCGGGACAGCTCGGAAGCACAGATACGCAGTATTTT	CASGDSGQLGSTDTQYF
TRBJ1-5	-	TRBV5-4	-	TGTGCCAGCAGCTCTCGACAGGACAATCAGCCCCAGCATTTT	CASSSRQDNQPQHF
TRBJ1-4	-	TRBV14	once	TGTGCCAGCAGCCAGACCCCCCCTGGGGATGAAAAACTGTTTTTT	CASSQTPPGDEKLFF
TRBJ1-2	TRBD1	TRBV19	-	TGTGCCAGTAGTTCGGCGGGACAGGGGGAATATGGCTACACCTTC	CASSSAGQGEYGYTF
TRBJ2-7	TRBD2	TRBV9	-	TGTGCCAGCAGCGGCAGTCCCGGGACTAGCGCCACCTACGAGCAGTACTTC	CASSGSPGTSATYEQYF
TRBJ2-1	-	TRBV7-9	-	TGTGCCAGCAGCTCACGGATCGGGGCCCGGAATGAGCAGTTCTTC	CASSSRIGARNEQFF
TRBJ1-5	-	TRBV30	-	TGTGCCTGGGATCCGGGAGCTCACAGCAATCAGCCCCAGCATTTT	CAWDPGAHSNQPQHF
TRBJ1-6	TRBD1	TRBV7-9	-	TGTGCCAGCAGCTACCTAACAGGGGGCAGGGATTCACCCCTCCACTTT	CASSYLTGGRDSPLHF
TRBJ1-2	-	TRBV11-2	-	TGTGCCAGCAGCTTAGGGCGGGCGGACGGCACCTTC	CASSLGRADGTF